Reported below is one T cell receptor (beta chain). Its antigen is unidentified. This CDR3 is 15 amino acids long. Germline trimming cut 4 bases from V and 6 bases from J; bases unmatched to any gene: 4. CDR1 is SGHVS, CDR2 FNYEAQ, per germline. This entry comes from a study of T cell responses to AZD1222 COVID-19 vaccine. Broader study findings: The study reported that nearly half of spike-specific TCRs target unmutated variant regions. Donors in the cohort were predominantly white British and more often female, and clonal diversity was possibly underestimated.

Data came from immunoSEQ multiplex PCR; TCRdb stores just in-frame clones and leaves some out. The sample consists of roughly 120,000 clones, 80% to 95% of them appearing once. The sample here was peripheral blood, taken 28 days after the second dose of the MenACWY control vaccine. This receptor was obtained from an adult who received the MenACWY meningococcal vaccine as a control. V gene TRBV7-6 combines with J gene TRBJ2-1; 12 bases match TRBD2. This CDR3 reads CASSSLAGGGNEQFF. CDR3 nucleotides: TGTGCCAGCAGCTCCCTAGCGGGAGGGGGCAATGAGCAGTTCTTC.